The 9 T cell receptor beta chains listed next were all sequenced from one sample in a study of OX40 agonist ivuxolimab in advanced cancers. Preparation of the library involved the immunoSEQ multiplex PCR assay. Imported from immuneACCESS, the table was reduced by TCRdb to in-frame sequences with V and J called. These copies leave out some clones; in studies compared against another copy, an unresolved V gene accounts for under half, and the cause of the remainder is not known. In this sample the table shows 70,000 to 95,000 clones, about 91% of which occur a single time. The top ten hold roughly 0.5% of the sample. The sample here was CD4+ or CD8+ T cells sorted from blood, taken in a trial of the OX40 agonist ivuxolimab. These receptors came from an adult with an advanced solid tumor such as melanoma, head and neck, liver or kidney cancer.

The gene calls are TRBV30 and TRBJ1-6; tentatively, D is TRBD1 (5 bases). The germline V gene has CDR1 GTSNPN and CDR2 SVGIG (reference sequence). There are 13 residues in the CDR3. V was pared by 2 bases and J by 7 bases, with 9 bases between. The CDR3 DNA follows: TGTGCCTGGAGTTGGTGGGGGAATTCACCCCTCCACTTT. Its protein is CAWSWWGNSPLHF.

DNA for the CDR3: TGTGCCAGCAGTCTAAGCCGGGGTGCTGGGGCCAACGTCCTGACTTTC. Amino acid sequence: CASSLSRGAGANVLTF. This chain connects TRBV2 to TRBJ2-6; tentatively, D is TRBD2 (5 bases). There are 16 residues in the CDR3. Germline CDR1 is SNHLY and CDR2 is FYNNEI. Trimming took off 5 bases at V and 2 bases at J, with 13 bases between the two ends.

The V and J genes are TRBV5-1 and TRBJ2-1; 7 bases are a match to TRBD2. The J segment lost 1 base and the V segment lost 4 bases, leaving 11 bases of the junction unmatched. CDR3 length equals 17 residues. CDR1 is SGHRS and CDR2 is YFSETQ in the germline V gene. The CDR3 region has the DNA TGCGCCAGCAGCCCGCTCCCGGGGGAGGGATCCTACAATGAGCAGTTCTTC. This translates into CASSPLPGEGSYNEQFF.

This rearrangement joins TRBV10-3 to TRBJ2-7; TRBD1 aligns across 7 bases. The CDR3 extends over 14 amino acids. The germline gives CDR1 ENHRY, CDR2 SYGVKD. Trimming at V came to 2 bases and at J to 3 bases, leaving 4 bases not matched to a gene. The CDR3 is CAISEKGQLYEQYF. The CDR3 nucleotides are TGTGCCATCAGTGAGAAGGGACAGCTCTACGAGCAGTACTTC.

The genes are TRBV11-2 and TRBJ1-4, with TRBD1 identical over 10 bases. This CDR3 is built from 16 residues. V shed 4 bases and J 3 bases; nucleotides not matched to a gene: 5. Looked up from germline, CDR1 is SGHAT and CDR2 is FQNNGV. In DNA, the CDR3 is TGTGCCAGCAGCTCCCACGGACAGGGGGCTAATGAAAAACTGTTTTTT. It specifies CASSSHGQGANEKLFF.

The chain carries TRBV10-3 and TRBJ1-2, with 9 bases that match TRBD1. Germline loops: CDR1 ENHRY, CDR2 SYGVKD. V dropped 3 bases and J dropped 8; count of bases not matched to a gene: 10. This CDR3 comprises 15 residues. The chain's CDR3 is CAISENPGTGYGYTF. The CDR3 coding sequence is TGTGCCATCAGTGAAAATCCCGGGACAGGGTACGGCTACACCTTC.

The CDR3 DNA reads as TGCGCCAGCAGTGATGTGGGACTAGCGGGAGTCTATGAGCAGTTCTTC. It codes for CASSDVGLAGVYEQFF. The rearrangement links TRBV10-1 to TRBJ2-1; 14 bases map to TRBD2. The CDR3 length is 16 residues. The trim removed 3 bases at V and 8 bases at J, leaving 6 bases unmatched. Germline assignment: CDR1 WNHNN and CDR2 SYGVQD (reference sequence).

The V and J genes are TRBV6-6 and TRBJ2-1; the match to TRBD2 covers 8 bases. Trimming cost V 6 bases and J 7 bases; bases outside gene matches: 11. Germline assignment: CDR1 MNHNY and CDR2 SVGAGI (reference sequence). There are 15 residues in the CDR3. This chain's CDR3 is CASSNSGTLGNEQFF. Written as DNA, the CDR3 is TGTGCCAGCAGCAATAGCGGGACCCTGGGGAATGAGCAGTTCTTC.

V is TRBV7-3 and J is TRBJ2-2; a possible D gene is TRBD1 (5 bases). From germline, CDR1 is SGHTA and CDR2 FQGTGA. V gave up 4 bases and J gave up 6 bases, with 9 bases separating them. This CDR3 has 13 amino acids. This CDR3 is CASSSQGSGELFF. The CDR3 DNA sequence: TGTGCCAGCAGCTCTCAGGGATCCGGGGAGCTGTTTTTT. The full variable domain, its missing parts supplied by reference TRBV7-3 and TRBJ2-2, is GAGVSQTPSNKVTEKGKYVELRCDPISGHTALYWYRQSLGQGPEFLIYFQGTGAADDSGLPNDRFFAVRPEGSVSTLKIQRTERGDSAVYLCASSSQGSGELFFGEGSRLTVL.